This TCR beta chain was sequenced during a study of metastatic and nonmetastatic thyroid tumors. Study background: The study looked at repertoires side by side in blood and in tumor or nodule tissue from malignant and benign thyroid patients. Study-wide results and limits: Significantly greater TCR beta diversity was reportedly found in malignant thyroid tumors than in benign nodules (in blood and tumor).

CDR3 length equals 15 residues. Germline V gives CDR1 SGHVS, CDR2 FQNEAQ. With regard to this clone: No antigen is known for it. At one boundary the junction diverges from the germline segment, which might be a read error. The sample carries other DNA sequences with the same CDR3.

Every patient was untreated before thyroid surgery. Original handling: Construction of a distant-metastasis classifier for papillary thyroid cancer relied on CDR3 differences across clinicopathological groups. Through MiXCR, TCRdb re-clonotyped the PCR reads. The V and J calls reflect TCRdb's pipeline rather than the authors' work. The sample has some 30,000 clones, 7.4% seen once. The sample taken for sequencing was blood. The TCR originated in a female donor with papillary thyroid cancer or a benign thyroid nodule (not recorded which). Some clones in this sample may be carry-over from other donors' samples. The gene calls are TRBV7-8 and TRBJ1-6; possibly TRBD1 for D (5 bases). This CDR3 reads CASSPGRGGGSPLHF. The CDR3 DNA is TGTGCCAGCAGCCCGGGAAGGGGTGGGGGTTCACCCCTGCACTTT.